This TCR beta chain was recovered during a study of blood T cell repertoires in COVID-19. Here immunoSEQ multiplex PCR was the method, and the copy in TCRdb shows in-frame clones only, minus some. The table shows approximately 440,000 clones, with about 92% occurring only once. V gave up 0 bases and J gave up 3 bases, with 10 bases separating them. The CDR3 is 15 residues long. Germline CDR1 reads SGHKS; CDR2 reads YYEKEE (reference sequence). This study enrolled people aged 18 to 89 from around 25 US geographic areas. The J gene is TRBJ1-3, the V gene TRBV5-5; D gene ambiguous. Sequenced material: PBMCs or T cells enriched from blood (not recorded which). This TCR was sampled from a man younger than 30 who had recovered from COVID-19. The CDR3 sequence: CASSLAVAYGNTIYF. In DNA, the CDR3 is TGTGCCAGCAGCTTGGCCGTTGCCTATGGAAACACCATATATTTT.